This T cell receptor (beta chain) was profiled in a study of Tregs in tolerant kidney transplant recipients. Produced via immunoSEQ multiplex PCR; TCRdb's table is partial and in-frame only. This sample yields 35,000 to 50,000 clones, of which less than 97% are seen a single time; about 0.36% belongs to the top ten. On this clone itself: Its antigen is unknown.

Trimming removed 5 bases at V and 5 bases at J, with 15 bases between. Germline V gives CDR1 SGHAT, CDR2 FQNNGV. CDR3 length: 14 amino acids. The rearrangement links TRBV11-2 to TRBJ1-2; D is uncertain. The sequenced sample consisted of Tregs from blood cultured with allogeneic cells. This TCR was sampled from a human donor in good health. CDR3 sequence: CASSLRPDRYGYTF. In DNA form, the CDR3 reads TGTGCCAGCAGCCTTAGACCTGATAGGTATGGCTACACCTTC.